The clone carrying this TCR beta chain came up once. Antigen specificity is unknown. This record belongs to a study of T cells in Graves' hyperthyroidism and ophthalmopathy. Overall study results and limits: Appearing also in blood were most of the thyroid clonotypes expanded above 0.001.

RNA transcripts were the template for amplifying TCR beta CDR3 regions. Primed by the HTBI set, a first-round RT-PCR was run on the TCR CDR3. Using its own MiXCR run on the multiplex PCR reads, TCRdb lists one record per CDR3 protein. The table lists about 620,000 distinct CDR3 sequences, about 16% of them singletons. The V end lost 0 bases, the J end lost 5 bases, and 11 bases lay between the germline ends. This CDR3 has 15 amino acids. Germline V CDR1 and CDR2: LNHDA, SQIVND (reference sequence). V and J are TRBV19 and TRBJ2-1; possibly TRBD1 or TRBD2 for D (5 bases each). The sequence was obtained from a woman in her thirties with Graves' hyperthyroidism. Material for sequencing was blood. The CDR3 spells CASSIDPGRHNEQFF. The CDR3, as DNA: TGTGCCAGTAGTATAGACCCGGGACGCCACAATGAGCAGTTCTTC.